Following are 31 T cell receptor beta chains from one sample sequenced in a study of T-cell memory formation after mild COVID-19. TCRdb fed the 5' RACE reads into MiXCR, producing one record per CDR3 protein. This table holds hundreds of thousands of distinct CDR3 sequences, approximately 19% found once. The source material was PBMCs or a T cell subset sorted from them (not recorded which). Receptors were obtained from a young man who had mild COVID-19 (a few samples of this study predate the infection). Cell type and time point are not known.

In this sample, this clonotype turned up a few times. DNA of the CDR3: TGTGCCAGCAGCATGACACCCTACTCCTACAATGAGCAGTTCTTC. It is translated as CASSMTPYSYNEQFF. The chain carries TRBV11-2 and TRBJ2-1; D is uncertain. Trimming pared 5 bases from V and 0 bases from J, leaving 11 bases between. Germline V CDR1 and CDR2: SGHAT, FQNNGV. CDR3 length: 15 residues.

This clonotype came up a few times. The chain employs TRBV7-2 and TRBJ1-3, with TRBD1 matching 10 bases. The CDR3 totals 17 residues. J was trimmed by 1 base and V by 4 bases; bases with no gene match: 7. Germline V CDR1 and CDR2: SGHTA, FQGNSA. In DNA, the CDR3 is TGTGCCAGCAGCTATTCTGGGACAGGGGCATCTGGAAACACCATATATTTT. This gives the protein CASSYSGTGASGNTIYF.

The chain employs TRBV7-2 and TRBJ2-2; D remains unclear. The CDR3 runs 14 residues. CDR1 is SGHTA and CDR2 is FQGNSA in the germline V gene. V lost 4 bases, J lost 5 bases, and 11 bases lay in between. The CDR3 bases are TGTGCCAGCAGCTCAGGTTATCGGACCGGGGAGCTGTTTTTT. Amino acid sequence: CASSSGYRTGELFF.

This clonotype came up a few times. This chain joins TRBV4-3 and TRBJ2-3; 13 nucleotides line up with TRBD2. Trimming at V came to 4 bases and at J to 4 bases, leaving 5 bases not matched to a gene. Per the germline V gene, CDR1 is LGHNA and CDR2 is YSLEER. The CDR3 runs 16 residues. For the CDR3, the DNA is TGCGCCAGCAGCCCCGAACTAGCGGGGGGGCCAGATACGCAGTATTTT. This translates into CASSPELAGGPDTQYF.

The rearrangement uses TRBV2 and TRBJ2-1, with 7 bases aligning to TRBD1. Germline values: CDR1 SNHLY, CDR2 FYNNEI. Germline trimming cut 5 bases from V and 12 bases from J; bases unmatched to any gene: 4. The CDR3 is 11 amino acids. The CDR3 nucleotides read TGTGCCAGCAGTCAGGGGGAGCGGCAGTTCTTC. It encodes CASSQGERQFF.

This clonotype was found a few times. The chain is built from TRBV20-1 and TRBJ2-3; D possibly uses TRBD1 or TRBD2 (5 bases each). The CDR3 runs 14 residues. The V gene's germline CDR1 is DFQATT and CDR2 SNEGSKA (reference sequence). V was cut by 5 bases and J by 0 bases, with 12 bases left in between. DNA of the CDR3: TGCAGTGCTGGCCCGGGACGGAGCACAGATACGCAGTATTTT. Amino acid sequence: CSAGPGRSTDTQYF.

This clonotype came up a few times. The J gene is TRBJ1-2, the V gene TRBV13; tentatively, D is TRBD1 (5 bases). Trimming stripped 5 bases from V and 4 bases from J, with 23 bases between. This CDR3 comprises 17 residues. Germline CDR1 PRHDT, CDR2 FYEKMQ (reference sequence). The CDR3 here is CASSPPPVGGAGYGYTF. Here the CDR3 DNA reads TGTGCCAGCAGCCCACCGCCAGTGGGGGGAGCCGGCTATGGCTACACCTTC.

This clonotype has at least ten counts. The chain uses TRBV11-2 and TRBJ1-2; no clear D. From germline, CDR1 is SGHAT and CDR2 FQNNGV. The V gene lost 1 base and the J gene lost 2 bases, with 8 bases spanning the gap. This CDR3 is built from 14 residues. The CDR3 coding sequence is TGTGCCAGCAGCTTAGGGGCGATAAACTATGGCTACACCTTC. Translating it yields CASSLGAINYGYTF.

This rearrangement joins TRBV7-9 to TRBJ2-7; a possible D gene is TRBD1 (6 bases). Per germline, CDR1 SEHNR and CDR2 FQNEAQ (reference sequence). Trimming pared 5 bases from V and 6 bases from J, leaving 14 bases between. There are 13 residues in the CDR3. The CDR3 coding sequence is TGTGCCAGCAGCCCGATCACAGGGTCCGAGCAGTACGTC. The encoded protein is CASSPITGSEQYV.

This clonotype has more than one count but fewer than ten. V and J are TRBV2 and TRBJ2-2; no definite D call. Germline values: CDR1 SNHLY, CDR2 FYNNEI. The length of the CDR3 is 13 residues. The V end was cut by 6 bases, the J end by 8 bases, with 13 bases between. In DNA form, the CDR3 reads TGTGCCAGCAGGGGGAATGAACAAGGGGAGCTGTTTTTT. This codes for CASRGNEQGELFF.

The J gene is TRBJ2-1, the V gene TRBV29-1; 9 nucleotides line up with TRBD1. The CDR3 spans 14 residues. After removal of 6 bases from V and 4 bases from J, the junction contained 7 bases not matched to a gene. Germline V gene sequence: CDR1 SQVTM, CDR2 ANQGSEA. CDR3 sequence: CSVSRDREYNEQFF. CDR3 nucleotides: TGCAGCGTCTCAAGGGACAGGGAATACAATGAGCAGTTCTTC.

The rearrangement links TRBV7-3 to TRBJ2-3; 7 bases align to TRBD1. There are 14 residues in the CDR3. Per germline, CDR1 SGHTA and CDR2 FQGTGA. The J segment lost 2 bases and the V segment lost 6 bases, leaving 5 bases of the junction unmatched. In DNA form, the CDR3 reads TGTGCCAGCAGATCTGACAGGGACACAGATACGCAGTATTTT. It codes for CASRSDRDTDTQYF.

The chain combines TRBV6-5 with TRBJ1-5; possibly TRBD1 for D (6 bases). Trimming removed 4 bases at V and 4 bases at J, with 17 bases between. CDR3 length: 16 residues. Germline CDR1 is MNHEY and CDR2 is SVGAGI. The DNA of the CDR3 is TGTGCCAGCAGTTCTCAAGGGCAGGGGAGAAATCAGCCCCAGCATTTT. Its protein is CASSSQGQGRNQPQHF.

This clonotype was recorded a few times. The rearrangement joins TRBV5-1 to TRBJ2-5; D may be TRBD1 (5 bases). V was trimmed by 0 bases and J by 7 bases, leaving 13 bases between them. Germline V lookup: CDR1 SGHRS, CDR2 YFSETQ. This CDR3 has 14 residues. This chain's CDR3 is CASSLEQVDGTQYF. The CDR3 DNA reads TGCGCCAGCAGCTTGGAACAGGTTGACGGGACCCAGTACTTC.

In its sample, this clonotype was seen a few times. The chain links TRBV20-1 to TRBJ2-7; 8 bases line up with TRBD2. The V gene's germline CDR1 is DFQATT and CDR2 SNEGSKA (reference sequence). Trimming took 3 bases from V and 0 from J; bases not matched to a gene: 1. CDR3 length equals 13 residues. In DNA form, the CDR3 reads TGCAGTGCTAGTGCGGGGGGCTCCTACGAGCAGTACGTC. Encoded protein: CSASAGGSYEQYV.

This clonotype turned up a few times. The rearrangement joins TRBV20-1 to TRBJ2-7; a possible D gene is TRBD1 (6 bases). The CDR3 extends over 12 amino acids. Germline V gene data show CDR1 as DFQATT and CDR2 as SNEGSKA (reference sequence). V dropped 5 bases and J dropped 6 bases, with 14 bases sitting between them. Written as DNA, the CDR3 is TGCAGTGCTGAGCAGACAGGTTCCGAGCAGTACTTC. Translating gives CSAEQTGSEQYF.

Many counts were recorded for this clonotype. The V and J genes are TRBV12-3 or TRBV12-4 and TRBJ1-1; no clear D. Trimming pared 3 bases from V and 10 bases from J, leaving 15 bases between. CDR3 length: 13 amino acids. CDR3 protein: CASSFSAGYTAFF. DNA of the CDR3: TGTGCCAGCAGTTTTTCGGCAGGTTATACAGCTTTCTTT.

The gene calls are TRBV11-3 and TRBJ2-3, with TRBD2 identical over 12 bases. Germline V CDR1 and CDR2: SGHNT, YENEEA. J gave up 2 bases and V 1 base, and 7 bases lay outside the gene matches. The CDR3 contains 18 residues. In DNA form, the CDR3 reads TGTGCCAGCAGCTTAGGCCGGACTAGCGGGGCCATCACAGATACGCAGTATTTT. Translating gives CASSLGRTSGAITDTQYF.

This clonotype was found a few times. The chain recombines TRBV29-1 with TRBJ1-1; TRBD1 agrees at 10 bases. Trimming at V came to 7 bases and at J to 5 bases, leaving 7 bases not matched to a gene. CDR3 length: 13 amino acids. Germline V gene sequence: CDR1 SQVTM, CDR2 ANQGSEA. CDR3 DNA sequence: TGCAGCGCCCGGACAGGGGGGCGTACTGAAGCTTTCTTT. The encoded protein is CSARTGGRTEAFF.

This clonotype was picked up a small number of times. The genes are TRBV7-2 and TRBJ1-2; D unresolved. The CDR3 length is 13 residues. Germline V gene data show CDR1 as SGHTA and CDR2 as FQGNSA. Trimming took 7 bases from V and 4 from J, leaving 13 bases between them. Written as DNA, the CDR3 is TGTGCCAGCAACCAAGCAAGAGGCTATGGCTACACCTTC. Amino acids: CASNQARGYGYTF.

This sequence joins TRBV28 and TRBJ1-1, with D hard to call. Germline V CDR1 and CDR2: MDHEN, SYDVKM. This CDR3 spans 16 amino acids. The germline V and J ends were trimmed by 3 bases and 1 base, with 15 bases remaining between them. In DNA, the CDR3 is TGTGCCAGCAGTTTTCAGTACTCCAACCCGAACACTGAAGCTTTCTTT. Translating gives CASSFQYSNPNTEAFF. Full variable domain (rest looked up from reference TRBV28 and TRBJ1-1): DVKVTQSSRYLVKRTGEKVFLECVQDMDHENMFWYRQDPGLGLRLIYFSYDVKMKEKGDIPEGYSVSREKKERFSLILESASTNQTSMYLCASSFQYSNPNTEAFFGQGTRLTVV.

In this sample, this clonotype turned up a few times. This sequence joins TRBV7-9 and TRBJ2-1, with 7 bases identical to TRBD2. The germline gives CDR1 SEHNR, CDR2 FQNEAQ (reference sequence). The J segment lost 2 bases and the V segment lost 3 bases, leaving 4 bases of the junction unmatched. This CDR3 region has 15 residues. CDR3 in amino acids: CASSFSSGAYNEQFF. The DNA for the CDR3 is TGTGCCAGCAGCTTTTCGAGCGGGGCCTACAATGAGCAGTTCTTC.

This clonotype was detected ten times or more. The rearrangement joins TRBV12-3 or TRBV12-4 to TRBJ2-5, with 7 bases lining up with TRBD2. The J segment lost 2 bases and the V segment lost 9 bases, leaving 6 bases of the junction unmatched. CDR3 length: 13 residues. CDR3 sequence (DNA): TGTGCCAGGGACGGGGGGTTGCAAGAGACCCAGTACTTC. Protein sequence: CARDGGLQETQYF.

Comment on this clonotype: Relative to the germline gene, one junction end is altered; a read error may explain this. The chain uses TRBV19 and TRBJ2-5; D is possibly TRBD2 (5 bases). The CDR3 has 16 amino acids. The germline V gene has CDR1 LNHDA and CDR2 SQIVND (reference sequence). The CDR3 region is CASGMGGHHGKETQYF. The CDR3 nucleotides are TGTGCCAGTGGTATGGGCGGGCACCATGGGAAGGAGACCCAGTACTTC. The full variable domain, in which reference TRBV19 and TRBJ2-5 provide the parts outside the CDR3, is DGGITQSPKYLFRKEGQNVTLSCEQNLNHDAMYWYRQDPGQGLRLIYYSQIVNDFQKGDIAEGYSVSREKKESFPLTVTSAQKNPTAFYLCASGMGGHHGKETQYFGPGTRLLVL.

This clonotype was found a few times. The chain has TRBV7-9 and TRBJ2-3; D unclear. The V end was cut by 5 bases, the J end by 2 bases, with 32 bases between. This CDR3 contains 21 residues. Looked up from germline, CDR1 is SEHNR and CDR2 is FQNEAQ (reference sequence). The CDR3 nucleotides are TGTGCCAGCAGCCCAGGATTTGGGTCGAGATTCTCGTTTCACGTCACAGATACGCAGTATTTT. Its translation: CASSPGFGSRFSFHVTDTQYF.

The chain uses TRBV7-2 and TRBJ2-3; D might be TRBD1 (5 bases). V lost 1 base and J 4 bases, leaving 12 bases between the germline ends. CDR1 is SGHTA and CDR2 is FQGNSA in the germline V gene. The CDR3 sequence is 15 residues long. The CDR3 region is CASSLEVGRSDTQYF. In DNA, the CDR3 is TGTGCCAGCAGCTTAGAAGTGGGGCGATCAGATACGCAGTATTTT.

This clonotype has just a few counts. The gene calls are TRBV4-1 and TRBJ2-3; tentative D call: TRBD2 (6 bases). CDR3 length equals 16 residues. V was trimmed by 2 bases and J by 4 bases, leaving 16 bases between them. Per germline, CDR1 MGHRA and CDR2 YSYEKL. CDR3 DNA sequence: TGCGCCAGCAGCCAAAGGTCTATAGCGGACGCAGATACGCAGTATTTT. Its protein product is CASSQRSIADADTQYF.

This clonotype was observed many times. This sequence joins TRBV6-2 or TRBV6-3 and TRBJ2-2; D is uncertain. This CDR3 region has 12 residues. Trimming left V 7 bases short and J 0 bases short, with 3 bases between. Germline CDR1 reads MNHEY; CDR2 reads SVGEGT. The CDR3 here is CASTTNTGELFF. As DNA, the CDR3 is TGTGCCAGCACGACGAACACCGGGGAGCTGTTTTTT.

This clonotype was counted many times. The rearrangement links TRBV5-5 to TRBJ2-6, with a weak D call TRBD1 (6 bases). Trimming shortened V by 2 bases and J by 1 base, and 19 bases separated the two germline ends. The length of the CDR3 is 19 residues. Germline V CDR1 and CDR2: SGHKS, YYEKEE (reference sequence). CDR3 in amino acids: CASSLSPHPRGSGANVLTF. CDR3 DNA: TGTGCCAGCAGCTTATCACCCCACCCTAGGGGGTCTGGGGCCAACGTCCTGACTTTC. Full variable domain (outside the CDR3, taken from reference TRBV5-5 and TRBJ2-6): DAGVTQSPTHLIKTRGQQVTLRCSPISGHKSVSWYQQVLGQGPQFIFQYYEKEERGRGNFPDRFSARQFPNYSSELNVNALLLGDSALYLCASSLSPHPRGSGANVLTFGAGSRLTVL.

This clonotype has a count of ten or more. The chain joins TRBV5-6 to TRBJ2-4; D is undetermined. Trimming took off 3 bases at V and 7 bases at J, with 8 bases between the two ends. CDR3 length: 12 amino acids. Per germline, CDR1 SGHDT and CDR2 YYEEEE. The CDR3, as DNA: TGTGCCAGCAGCTCAACTTTGAACATTCAGTACTTC. Amino acids: CASSSTLNIQYF.

V and J are TRBV7-3 and TRBJ2-1; D possibly corresponds to TRBD2 (7 bases). The CDR3 covers 15 residues. V was shortened by 4 bases and J by 9 bases, with 19 bases between the two germline ends. Germline V CDR1 and CDR2: SGHTA, FQGTGA. The CDR3 loop reads CASSSGGLQAGEQFF. Written as DNA, the CDR3 is TGTGCCAGCAGCTCCGGGGGGCTGCAGGCCGGTGAGCAGTTCTTC. Full variable domain (remainder filled in from reference TRBV7-3 and TRBJ2-1): GAGVSQTPSNKVTEKGKYVELRCDPISGHTALYWYRQSLGQGPEFLIYFQGTGAADDSGLPNDRFFAVRPEGSVSTLKIQRTERGDSAVYLCASSSGGLQAGEQFFGPGTRLTVL.